This T cell receptor beta chain appears in the sequencing data of a study of T-cell memory formation after mild COVID-19. This clonotype was detected a few times. From the 5' RACE reads, TCRdb called clonotypes with MiXCR, one entry per CDR3 protein. This sample has about 360,000 distinct CDR3 sequences, with roughly 13% found just once. This CDR3 is built from 17 residues. The germline V gene has CDR1 LNHDA and CDR2 SQIVND (reference sequence). The V end lost 3 bases, the J end lost 3 bases, and 17 bases lay between the germline ends. The sequencing sample was made of PBMCs or a T cell subset sorted from them (not recorded which). The receptor's source is a young man who had mild COVID-19 (a few samples of this study predate the infection). Cell type and time point are not known. V usage is TRBV19 and J usage is TRBJ2-2, with D possibly being TRBD1 (5 bases). The CDR3 sequence is CASSMSEDTDYTGELFF. The CDR3 coding sequence is TGTGCCAGTAGTATGTCCGAGGACACCGATTACACCGGGGAGCTGTTTTTT.